These 25 T cell receptor beta chains originate from one sample sequenced in a study of shared clonotypes between healthy human individuals. Assay: immunoSEQ multiplex PCR; the TCRdb copy retains only in-frame clones and omits some. Here the sample spans roughly 300,000 clones, around 70% being singletons. Sequenced input: memory CD4+ T cells sorted from blood. As for subset: CD45RA-negative fraction. The source is a man aged 30 to 39 in good health.

CDR3 bases: TGTGCCAGCAGCTTGGGGCCAGAGGGACCGGGTGGCTACACCTTC. The encoded protein is CASSLGPEGPGGYTF. This sequence joins TRBV5-5 and TRBJ1-2, with D maybe TRBD1 (5 bases). Germline V gene lookup returns CDR1 SGHKS and CDR2 YYEKEE (reference sequence). Trimming pared 0 bases from V and 7 bases from J, leaving 16 bases between. The CDR3 is made up of 15 amino acids.

This chain uses TRBV28 with TRBJ1-2; D is ambiguous. The CDR3 spans 12 residues. The ends were cut back, 6 bases at V and 7 bases at J, with 12 bases in the middle. Germline assignment: CDR1 MDHEN and CDR2 SYDVKM. The CDR3 DNA reads as TGTGCCAGCAGGATGAGGCTCGCTGGCTACACCTTC. As protein: CASRMRLAGYTF.

The chain employs TRBV12-2 and TRBJ1-4; the table's D call of TRBD1 was not tested on the DNA. TRBV12-2 is termed a pseudogene. This CDR3 has 20 residues. This chain's CDR3 is CASRLGSLDRGNATNEKLFF. CDR3 bases: TGTGCAAGTCGCTTAGGCTCTCTGGACAGGGGGAATGCAACTAATGAAAAACTGTTTTTT.

This clone was detected only once. This may come from a read error, since a much larger clone is one base off. The rearrangement uses TRBV7-2 and TRBJ1-3; D remains ambiguous. Trimming took off 5 bases at V and 2 bases at J, with 16 bases between the two ends. This CDR3 is 16 amino acids long. Germline assignment: CDR1 SGHTA and CDR2 FQGNSA. In DNA, the CDR3 is TGTGCCAGCAGCCCCCTCGGGATCAACCCTGGAAACACCATATATTTT. It encodes CASSPLGINPGNTIYF.

This clone was counted between two and nine times. V gene TRBV5-1 combines with J gene TRBJ1-5; TRBD1 might be the D (5 bases). Trimming cost V 4 bases and J 4 bases, with 12 bases left between them. The V gene's germline CDR1 is SGHRS and CDR2 YFSETQ. This CDR3 has 14 amino acids. CDR3 loop: CASSRDGKNQPQHF. In DNA, the CDR3 is TGCGCCAGCAGCCGGGACGGAAAAAATCAGCCCCAGCATTTT.

The sample holds a few counts of this clone. Other nucleotide sequences from this sample produce the same CDR3. This rearrangement joins TRBV28 to TRBJ2-7; 11 bases line up with TRBD1. With V trimmed by 3 bases and J by 4 bases, 5 bases remained unmatched. Germline CDR1 and CDR2: MDHEN and SYDVKM. The CDR3 loop spans 15 amino acids. This CDR3 is CASSFTGTGGYEQYF. The CDR3 DNA reads as TGTGCCAGCAGTTTTACCGGGACAGGGGGTTACGAGCAGTACTTC.

This sequence joins TRBV18 and TRBJ1-1; D is possibly TRBD1 (5 bases). The germline V and J ends were trimmed by 2 bases and 4 bases, with 11 bases remaining between them. CDR3 length: 14 residues. Germline lookup yields CDR1 KGHSH and CDR2 LQKENI. DNA for the CDR3: TGTGCCAGCTCACCAAGGACACAGACCACTGAAGCTTTCTTT. Amino acid sequence: CASSPRTQTTEAFF.

CDR3 DNA sequence: TGTGCCAGCAGTGAGAATGGACAGACTCAGCCCCAGCATTTT. Translated, it gives CASSENGQTQPQHF. This chain joins TRBV2 and TRBJ1-5; possibly TRBD1 for D (6 bases). V dropped 3 bases and J dropped 6 bases, with 12 bases sitting between them. This CDR3 spans 14 amino acids. Germline lookup yields CDR1 SNHLY and CDR2 FYNNEI.

The rearrangement links TRBV7-8 to TRBJ2-7, with D perhaps matching TRBD1 or TRBD2 (6 bases each). V was shortened by 2 bases and J by 3 bases, with 17 bases between the two germline ends. Germline assignment: CDR1 SGHVS and CDR2 FQNEAQ. CDR3 size: 16 residues. In DNA, the CDR3 is TGTGCCAGCAGCTTACTAGGGGGGAGTGGGATCTACGAGCAGTACTTC. Encoded protein: CASSLLGGSGIYEQYF.

In the case of this clone: The junction departs from the called germline gene at one end, perhaps through a read error. The chain is built from TRBV20-1 and TRBJ2-7; a possible D gene is TRBD2 (6 bases). Germline V gene lookup returns CDR1 DFQATT and CDR2 SNEGSKA (reference sequence). The CDR3 consists of 8 residues. Here the CDR3 reads CSASSGDF. The CDR3, as DNA: TGCAGTGCTAGTAGCGGAGACTTC.

This sequence joins TRBV27 and TRBJ2-1; 8 nucleotides match TRBD1. The CDR3 loop spans 15 amino acids. The trim removed 3 bases at V and 3 bases at J, leaving 4 bases unmatched. Germline CDR1 is MNHEY and CDR2 is SMNVEV (reference sequence). For the CDR3, the DNA is TGTGCCAGCAGTTTTGGACAGGGACTCTACAATGAGCAGTTCTTC. This gives the protein CASSFGQGLYNEQFF.

The chain carries TRBV5-4 and TRBJ2-5, with D hard to call. The CDR3 has 13 amino acids. Germline V gene sequence: CDR1 SGHNT, CDR2 YYREEE (reference sequence). The V end lost 2 bases, the J end lost 2 bases, and 7 bases lay between the germline ends. The CDR3 loop reads CASSLVEQETQYF. The CDR3 DNA reads TGTGCCAGCAGCTTAGTGGAGCAAGAGACCCAGTACTTC.

A remark on this clone: A much larger clone differs by one base, so this may be a read error. Other nucleotide sequences in the sample specify the same CDR3. V usage is TRBV6-6 and J usage is TRBJ1-2; possible D gene TRBD1, 6 bases. The germline V gene has CDR1 MNHNY and CDR2 SVGAGI (reference sequence). This CDR3 spans 13 amino acids. Trimming removed 5 bases from V and 2 bases from J, with 9 bases in between. Written as DNA, the CDR3 is TGTGCCAGCAGTCCAACAGGGAACTATGGCTACACCTTC. Amino acids: CASSPTGNYGYTF.

The V and J genes are TRBV7-6 and TRBJ2-7; either TRBD1 or TRBD2 may fit D (5 bases each). The CDR3 consists of 17 residues. Trimming shortened V by 5 bases and J by 1 base, and 21 bases separated the two germline ends. Germline V gene lookup returns CDR1 SGHVS and CDR2 FNYEAQ. The CDR3 protein is CASSRSLPGRGSYEQYF. Written as DNA, the CDR3 is TGTGCCAGCAGCCGATCCTTGCCGGGACGGGGATCCTACGAGCAGTACTTC.

The chain links TRBV28 to TRBJ2-7; TRBD2 matches 13 bases. The CDR3 loop spans 15 amino acids. Trimming took 5 bases from V and 4 from J; bases not matched to a gene: 5. The germline gives CDR1 MDHEN, CDR2 SYDVKM. In DNA form, the CDR3 reads TGTGCCAGCAGTAGTCCGGGACTAGCGGGATACGAGCAGTACTTC. As protein: CASSSPGLAGYEQYF.

The chain recombines TRBV11-2 with TRBJ2-7; TRBD2 agrees at 10 bases. CDR1 and CDR2 from the germline V gene are SGHAT and FQNNGV. The CDR3 sequence is 15 residues long. With 5 bases clipped from V and 0 bases from J, the junction kept 4 bases outside the gene matches. The CDR3 is CASSPLAGASYEQYF. The CDR3 nucleotides read TGTGCCAGCAGCCCCCTAGCGGGAGCCTCCTACGAGCAGTACTTC.

Concerning this clone: The same CDR3 can be traced to other DNA sequences in this sample. This chain links TRBV5-1 with TRBJ2-1; 8 bases line up with TRBD2. The CDR3 has 15 amino acids. Trimming took 0 bases from V and 7 from J; bases not matched to a gene: 6. CDR1 is SGHRS and CDR2 is YFSETQ in the germline V gene. The CDR3 reads CASSLDGRGYNEQFF. CDR3 DNA sequence: TGCGCCAGCAGCTTGGACGGGAGGGGATATAATGAGCAGTTCTTC.

This chain joins TRBV7-9 and TRBJ1-2; TRBD1 matches 10 bases. J gave up 2 bases and V 5 bases, and 11 bases lay outside the gene matches. This CDR3 region has 17 residues. Germline-derived CDR1 and CDR2 are SEHNR and FQNEAQ (reference sequence). CDR3 loop: CASSPGEDRGRNYGYTF. In DNA form, the CDR3 reads TGTGCCAGCAGCCCGGGGGAGGACAGGGGGAGGAACTATGGCTACACCTTC.

The CDR3 loop reads CASSLGRSDIQYF. The CDR3 DNA reads as TGCGCCAGCAGCTTGGGACGTAGCGACATTCAGTACTTC. The gene calls are TRBV5-1 and TRBJ2-4; tentative D call: TRBD2 (5 bases). Germline assignment: CDR1 SGHRS and CDR2 YFSETQ. The CDR3 has 13 amino acids. Trimming removed 0 bases at V and 8 bases at J, with 9 bases between.

This chain uses TRBV18 with TRBJ1-5, with a weak D call TRBD1 (6 bases). Germline assignment: CDR1 KGHSH and CDR2 LQKENI. V lost 6 bases and J 2 bases, leaving 14 bases between the germline ends. This CDR3 has 15 residues. Here the CDR3 reads CASSTTGIGNQPQHF. The CDR3 bases are TGTGCCAGCTCCACAACAGGGATCGGCAATCAGCCCCAGCATTTT.

The chain couples TRBV6-1 to TRBJ2-2; D gene uncertain. Germline CDR1 is MNHNS and CDR2 is SASEGT. V lost 4 bases and J 4 bases, leaving 7 bases between the germline ends. CDR3 length: 13 residues. The CDR3 loop reads CASSAGTTGELFF. In DNA, the CDR3 is TGTGCCAGCAGTGCAGGAACCACCGGGGAGCTGTTTTTT.

The J gene is TRBJ2-7, the V gene TRBV15; D perhaps matches TRBD2 (6 bases). Germline-derived CDR1 and CDR2 are LNHNV and YYDKDF (reference sequence). The CDR3 has 13 amino acids. The V end lost 1 base, the J end lost 8 bases, and 12 bases lay between the germline ends. The CDR3 DNA reads TGTGCCACCAGCAGAGCGGGAGCCGTCAAGCAGTACTTC. It is translated as CATSRAGAVKQYF.

The CDR3 sequence is CAISESQPTGELFF. For the CDR3, the DNA is TGTGCCATCAGTGAGTCACAGCCCACCGGGGAGCTGTTTTTT. The V call is TRBV10-3, the J call TRBJ2-2; D unclear. Between the trimmed V and J ends, which lost 0 bases and 4 bases, there was a span of 6 bases. The CDR3 length is 14 residues. The germline V gene encodes CDR1 ENHRY and CDR2 SYGVKD.

This clone was detected once. This rearrangement joins TRBV5-4 to TRBJ1-3; D is unresolved. The CDR3 is 17 residues long. The V end lost 0 bases, the J end lost 0 bases, and 13 bases lay between the germline ends. The germline V gene encodes CDR1 SGHNT and CDR2 YYREEE (reference sequence). CDR3 coding DNA: TGTGCCAGCAGCTTGGGGGGATCCCGGAGCTCTGGAAACACCATATATTTT. Translation: CASSLGGSRSSGNTIYF. The variable domain in full, completed from reference TRBV5-4 and TRBJ1-3, reads ETGVTQSPTHLIKTRGQQVTLRCSSQSGHNTVSWYQQALGQGPQFIFQYYREEENGRGNFPPRFSGLQFPNYSSELNVNALELDDSALYLCASSLGGSRSSGNTIYFGEGSWLTVV.

The chain joins TRBV10-3 to TRBJ2-1; no definite D call. The CDR3 consists of 12 residues. The germline gives CDR1 ENHRY, CDR2 SYGVKD. The V gene lost 1 base and the J gene lost 8 bases, with 6 bases spanning the gap. The CDR3 here is CAISEWLDEQFF. The DNA of the CDR3 is TGTGCCATCAGTGAGTGGCTCGATGAGCAGTTCTTC.